Listed below are T cell receptor beta chains from one sample, sequenced in a study of early T cells in non-severe SARS-CoV-2 infection. TCRdb itself ran the 5' RACE reads through MiXCR, one entry per CDR3 protein. The top ten clones hold roughly 13% of a sample with fewer than 30,000 distinct CDR3 sequences, 8.5% to 10% of them seen once. Sequencing was done on a sample of whole blood. The receptors shown here come from an adult who was a healthcare worker with PCR-confirmed SARS-CoV-2 infection or an uninfected control (not recorded which). The CDR3 runs from the conserved cysteine through the conserved F or W. D genes are given only for firm matches. Rows may omit the clone size; those that give it use once, few, many or a size class.

d_call,j_call,clone_size,v_call,cdr3_nt,cdr3_aa
TRBD1,TRBJ1-1,many,TRBV29-1,TGCAGCGCCTTCGACAGGGGAAGCGCTGAAGCTTTCTTT,CSAFDRGSAEAFF
NA,TRBJ2-5,few,TRBV15,TGTGCCACCAGCAGGGGCGGGACCGAAGAAGAGACCCAGTACTTC,CATSRGGTEEETQYF
NA,TRBJ1-3,few,TRBV28,TGTGCCAGCATCCGGAGCGGCTATACTCCCTCTGGAAACACCATATATTTT,CASIRSGYTPSGNTIYF
NA,TRBJ1-1,many,TRBV27,TGTGCCAGCAGTTTTTCCGAGGGCCCGGAGGAAGCTTTCTTT,CASSFSEGPEEAFF
NA,TRBJ2-1,NA,TRBV11-3,TGTGTCAGCAGCCCCGGCGGGAATGAGCAGTTCTTC,CVSSPGGNEQFF
NA,TRBJ2-4,NA,TRBV12-3/TRBV12-4,TGTGCCAGCAGTGCGGACGGATCTAAAAACATTCAGTACTTC,CASSADGSKNIQYF
NA,TRBJ2-2,few,TRBV9,TGTGCCAGCAGCTCAGCTATCCAGGGCAATCGGGCCGGGGAGCTGTTTTTT,CASSSAIQGNRAGELFF
TRBD2,TRBJ2-3,NA,TRBV5-1,TGCGCCAGCAGCCCACTAGCGGGGGGCTCCACAGATACGCAGTATTTT,CASSPLAGGSTDTQYF
NA,TRBJ2-2,NA,TRBV5-1,TGCGCCAGCTGCCGACAGACTGACACCGGGGAGCTGTTTTTT,CASCRQTDTGELFF
NA,TRBJ2-3,few,TRBV10-1,TGCGCCAGCAGTGAGTTACCGGGGGCCTCCTACACAGATACGCAGTATTTT,CASSELPGASYTDTQYF
NA,TRBJ1-6,many,TRBV27,TGTGCCAGCAGTTTATCGGGACTAAACCTTTCACCCCTCCACTTT,CASSLSGLNLSPLHF
NA,TRBJ2-1,many,TRBV24-1,TGTGCCACCAGTGACCACGTATCTGGGGGGCGGAGTGAGCAGTTCTTC,CATSDHVSGGRSEQFF
NA,TRBJ2-4,NA,TRBV4-2,TGTGCCAGCAGCCCCCAGGGGGCCAAAAACATTCAGTACTTC,CASSPQGAKNIQYF
TRBD2,TRBJ2-3,few,TRBV20-1,TGCAGTGCTCCGTTCCGGCGGGGGAGCACAGATACGCAGTATTTT,CSAPFRRGSTDTQYF
NA,TRBJ1-3,many,TRBV15,TGTGCCACCAGCAGAGACCCAGCTCGCGGAAACACCATATATTTT,CATSRDPARGNTIYF
NA,TRBJ2-4,NA,TRBV7-9,TGTGCCAGCAGCTCCGCAGGGGGGGTGAAAAACATTCAGTACTTC,CASSSAGGVKNIQYF
TRBD2,TRBJ2-3,many,TRBV9,TGTGCCAGCAGCGCCTCGCGGGGGGTTCGCACAGATACGCAGTATTTT,CASSASRGVRTDTQYF
TRBD1,TRBJ2-2,many,TRBV25-1,TGTGCCAGCAGTGATCCGGGACAGGGTTCCACCGGGGAGCTGTTTTTT,CASSDPGQGSTGELFF
NA,TRBJ1-2,many,TRBV12-3/TRBV12-4,TGTGCCAGCAGTCGGAGGGATCCTAACTATGGCTACACCTTC,CASSRRDPNYGYTF
NA,TRBJ2-1,few,TRBV7-9,TGTGCCAGCAGCCGCAACAGGGCAGGTGAGCAGTTCTTC,CASSRNRAGEQFF
TRBD1,TRBJ2-5,few,TRBV7-2,TGTGCCAGCAGCTTAGGGACAGGGGGGGAGACCCAGTACTTC,CASSLGTGGETQYF
NA,TRBJ1-3,NA,TRBV29-1,TGCAGCGTTGAGGCAGGGGCCTCTGGAAACACCATATATTTT,CSVEAGASGNTIYF
NA,TRBJ1-4,many,TRBV28,TGTGCCAGCAGTTTATTTAATGAAAAACTGTTTTTT,CASSLFNEKLFF
NA,TRBJ1-5,few,TRBV18,TGTGCCAGCTCACCGCTAGATTCAGGGCAGCCCCAGCATTTT,CASSPLDSGQPQHF
TRBD2,TRBJ2-7,many,TRBV20-1,TGCAGTGCTACTTCTAGCGGGTCCAGCTCCTACGAGCAGTACTTC,CSATSSGSSSYEQYF
TRBD1,TRBJ2-3,many,TRBV2,TGTGCCAGTCTCCACCGGGACAGGACCGGGGGAGGAGATACGCAGTATTTT,CASLHRDRTGGGDTQYF
NA,TRBJ1-1,few,TRBV12-5,TGTGCTAGTGGCCGCCCCGGACCTGAAGCTTTCTTT,CASGRPGPEAFF
TRBD1,TRBJ1-5,NA,TRBV4-2,TGTGCCAGCAGCGTCACAGGGGGCGGTCAGCCCCAGCATTTT,CASSVTGGGQPQHF
NA,TRBJ2-1,NA,TRBV11-3,TGTGCCAGCAGCCCGCGTCAGGAGGAGACTTACAATGAGCAGTTCTTC,CASSPRQEETYNEQFF
NA,TRBJ1-2,NA,TRBV4-2,TGTGCCAGCAGCCAAGGCAGCGACAGACAATGGAACTATGGCTACACCTTC,CASSQGSDRQWNYGYTF
NA,TRBJ1-3,many,TRBV4-2,TGTGCCAGCAGCCAAGCGACCAAGAGCTCTGGAAACACCATATATTTT,CASSQATKSSGNTIYF
NA,TRBJ1-1,many,TRBV12-3/TRBV12-4,TGTGCCAGCACCACACGGGTCACTGAAGCTTTCTTT,CASTTRVTEAFF
NA,TRBJ1-5,few,TRBV7-2,TGTGCCAGCAGCTTAGGCGGGGAGGGACTACAGCCCCAGCATTTT,CASSLGGEGLQPQHF
NA,TRBJ1-3,many,TRBV19,TGTGCCAGTAGTCCAAACCAAGGCCGAGGTAACACCATATATTTT,CASSPNQGRGNTIYF
NA,TRBJ1-1,many,TRBV11-2,TGTGCCAGCAGCTGGGGACAGAACACTGAAGCTTTCTTT,CASSWGQNTEAFF
NA,TRBJ2-5,many,TRBV4-3,TGCGCCAGCAGCCAAGATTGGGGCTGGGGAGGAGAGACCCAGTACTTC,CASSQDWGWGGETQYF
TRBD1,TRBJ2-7,NA,TRBV28,TGTGCCACCAGGGGGACAGGGACCACCTACGAGCAGTACTTC,CATRGTGTTYEQYF
TRBD1,TRBJ2-5,NA,TRBV10-3,TGTGCCATGGGGACAGGGGAGTCAACCTCACAAGAGACCCAGTACTTC,CAMGTGESTSQETQYF
NA,TRBJ2-7,few,TRBV7-2,TGTGCCAGCAGCTTACACTCCTACGAGCAGTACTTC,CASSLHSYEQYF
NA,TRBJ1-1,NA,TRBV12-1,TGTGCCAGCCACCTGAGGGTAAAAACTGAAGCTTTCTTT,CASHLRVKTEAFF
NA,TRBJ2-7,few,TRBV19,TGTGCCAGTAGTGCCTCAACACGGGGCGAGCAGTACTTC,CASSASTRGEQYF
NA,TRBJ1-4,NA,TRBV6-5,TGTGCCAGCAGTAAAGGAAAAGAAAAACTGTTTTTT,CASSKGKEKLFF
TRBD1,TRBJ2-1,many,TRBV7-3,TGTGCCAGCAGCCCGACAGGGGATAGACCCATGGATTTC,CASSPTGDRPMDF
TRBD2,TRBJ2-1,many,TRBV6-5,TGTGCCAGCAGCTATGGGCGTCTAGCGGGGGGCAATGAGCAGTTCTTC,CASSYGRLAGGNEQFF
NA,TRBJ1-2,few,TRBV6-6,TGTGCCGTCCGGGGGCGATTCTATGGCTACACCTTC,CAVRGRFYGYTF
NA,TRBJ2-3,NA,TRBV5-1,TGCGCCAGCAGCTTGACGGCCCCAGATACGCAGTATTTT,CASSLTAPDTQYF
TRBD1,TRBJ1-6,many,TRBV2,TGTGCCAGCAGGGACAGGAATAATTCACCCCTCCACTTT,CASRDRNNSPLHF
TRBD1,TRBJ2-7,many,TRBV12-3/TRBV12-4,TGTGCCAGCAGGGAGACAGGGGGCCGGGAGCAGTACTTC,CASRETGGREQYF
TRBD1,TRBJ1-5,few,TRBV6-6,TGTGCCAGCAGCAGGGGGGATCAGCCCCAGCATTTT,CASSRGDQPQHF
NA,TRBJ2-7,few,TRBV20-1,TGCAGTGCTGGGGGCTGGACACAATCCTACGAGCAGTACTTC,CSAGGWTQSYEQYF
NA,TRBJ1-2,many,TRBV6-6,TGTGCCAGCAACTTCAGGGGCGGACGTGGGGGCTACACCTTC,CASNFRGGRGGYTF
NA,TRBJ2-7,many,TRBV5-1,TGCGCCAGCAGCTTGGCGCCGGTATACGAGCAGTACTTC,CASSLAPVYEQYF
TRBD1,TRBJ1-2,few,TRBV5-1,TGCGCCAGCAGCTTCGACAGGGCGACCTATGGCTACACCTTC,CASSFDRATYGYTF
NA,TRBJ2-3,NA,TRBV14,TGTGCCAGCAGCCAAGCGGGAAACACAGATACGCAGTATTTT,CASSQAGNTDTQYF
NA,TRBJ2-7,many,TRBV5-1,TGCGCCAGCAGCACCGGGACCGCACCCTACGAGCAGTACTTC,CASSTGTAPYEQYF
NA,TRBJ1-1,NA,TRBV5-1,TGCGCCAGCAGCTTGGATGGGCAAAGGGACACTGAAGCTTTCTTT,CASSLDGQRDTEAFF
TRBD1,TRBJ2-3,NA,TRBV24-1,TGTGCCACCAGTGATTGGGACAGCTCTTCCACAGATACGCAGTATTTT,CATSDWDSSSTDTQYF
NA,TRBJ1-2,NA,TRBV11-1,TGTGCCAGCAGCTCCATACACCTTAACTATGGCTACACCTTC,CASSSIHLNYGYTF
NA,TRBJ2-3,many,TRBV5-1,TGCGCCAGCAGCTTGGGGCTTTCTAGCACAGATACGCAGTATTTT,CASSLGLSSTDTQYF